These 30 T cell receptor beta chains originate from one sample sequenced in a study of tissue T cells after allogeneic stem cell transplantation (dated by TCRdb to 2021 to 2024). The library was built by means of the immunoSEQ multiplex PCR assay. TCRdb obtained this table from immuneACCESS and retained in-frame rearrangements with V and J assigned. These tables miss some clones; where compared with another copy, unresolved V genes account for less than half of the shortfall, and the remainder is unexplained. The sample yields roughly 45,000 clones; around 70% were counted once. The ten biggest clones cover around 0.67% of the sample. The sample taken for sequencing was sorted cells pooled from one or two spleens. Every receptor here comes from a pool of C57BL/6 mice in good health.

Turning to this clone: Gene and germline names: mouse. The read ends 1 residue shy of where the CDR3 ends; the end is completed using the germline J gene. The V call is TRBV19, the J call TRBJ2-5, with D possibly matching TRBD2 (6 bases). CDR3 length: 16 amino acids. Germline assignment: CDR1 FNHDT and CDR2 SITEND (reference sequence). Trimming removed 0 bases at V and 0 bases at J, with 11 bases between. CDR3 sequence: CASSIVWGSNQDTQYF. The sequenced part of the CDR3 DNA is TGTGCCAGCAGTATAGTTTGGGGGTCTAACCAAGACACCCAGTAC. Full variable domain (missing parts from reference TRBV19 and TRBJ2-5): GGIITQTPKFLIGQEGQKLTLKCQQNFNHDTMYWYRQDSGKGLRLIYYSITENDLQKGDLSEGYDASREKKSSFSLTVTSAQKNEMAVFLCASSIVWGSNQDTQYFGPGTRLLVL.

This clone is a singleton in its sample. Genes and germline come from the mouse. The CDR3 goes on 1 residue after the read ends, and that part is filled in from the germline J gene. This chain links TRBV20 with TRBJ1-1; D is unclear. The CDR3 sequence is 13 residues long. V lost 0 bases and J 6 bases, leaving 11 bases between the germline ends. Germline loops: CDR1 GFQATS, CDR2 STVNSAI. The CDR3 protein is CGARDLGRAEVFF. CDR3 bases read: TGTGGTGCTAGGGATTTGGGGAGGGCAGAAGTCTTC.

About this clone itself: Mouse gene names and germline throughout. The CDR3 sequence: CASSRDWGGSYEQYF. CDR3 DNA (partial): TGTGCTAGCAGTAGAGACTGGGGGGGCTCCTATGAACAGTAC. The chain recombines TRBV17 with TRBJ2-7, with TRBD2 matching over 9 bases. From the germline J gene comes the end of the CDR3, since the read stops 1 residue before it. The CDR3 runs 15 residues. Trimming cost V 0 bases and J 0 bases; bases outside gene matches: 0. Per germline, CDR1 MNHDT and CDR2 YYDKIL.

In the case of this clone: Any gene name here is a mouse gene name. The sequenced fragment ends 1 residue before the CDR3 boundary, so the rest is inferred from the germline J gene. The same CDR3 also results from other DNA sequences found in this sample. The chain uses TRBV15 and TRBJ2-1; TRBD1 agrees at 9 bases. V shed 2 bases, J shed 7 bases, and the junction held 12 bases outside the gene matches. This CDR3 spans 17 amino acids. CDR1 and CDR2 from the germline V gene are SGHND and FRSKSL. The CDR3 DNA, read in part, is TGTGCCAGCAGTTTACGAGTAGGACAGGGGAATAGGGCTGAGCAGTTC. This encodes CASSLRVGQGNRAEQF. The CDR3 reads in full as CASSLRVGQGNRAEQFF.

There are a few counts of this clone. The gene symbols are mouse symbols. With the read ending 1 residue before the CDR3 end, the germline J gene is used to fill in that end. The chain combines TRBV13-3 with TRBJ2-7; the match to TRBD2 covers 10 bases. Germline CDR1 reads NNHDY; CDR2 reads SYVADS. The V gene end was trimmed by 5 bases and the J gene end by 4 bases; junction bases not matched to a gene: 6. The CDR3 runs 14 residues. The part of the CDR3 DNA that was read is TGTGCCAGCAGCCCCGACTGGGGGGCTTATGAACAGTAC. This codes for CASSPDWGAYEQY. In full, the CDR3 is CASSPDWGAYEQYF.

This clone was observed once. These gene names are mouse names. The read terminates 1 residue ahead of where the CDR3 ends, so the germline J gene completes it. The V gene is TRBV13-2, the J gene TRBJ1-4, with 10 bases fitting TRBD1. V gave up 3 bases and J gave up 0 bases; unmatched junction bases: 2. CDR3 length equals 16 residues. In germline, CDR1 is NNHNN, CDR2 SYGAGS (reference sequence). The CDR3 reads CASGGGQGFSNERLFF. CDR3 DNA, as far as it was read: TGTGCCAGCGGTGGGGGACAGGGGTTTTCCAACGAAAGATTATTT.

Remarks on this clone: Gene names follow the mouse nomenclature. The part of the CDR3 DNA that was read is TGTGCCAGCAGCCAAGACTGGGGGGGGATTAGTGCAGAAACGCTGTAT. Its translation is CASSQDWGGISAETLY. The whole CDR3 sequence is CASSQDWGGISAETLYF. The chain combines TRBV2 with TRBJ2-3; 9 bases line up with TRBD2. The CDR3 end is not reached by the read, which stops 1 residue before it; the germline J gene fills it in. The CDR3 length is 17 residues. Losses at the gene ends were 0 bases for V and 0 bases for J; bases not matched to a gene: 4. Germline lookup yields CDR1 LGHNA and CDR2 YSYQKL.

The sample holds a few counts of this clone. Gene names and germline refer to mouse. The CDR3 here is CASGTGEEQYF. The DNA read from the CDR3 is TGTGCCAGCGGGACAGGGGAAGAACAGTAC. The chain has TRBV13-1 and TRBJ2-7; 10 nucleotides align to TRBD1. The CDR3 end falls 1 residue outside the read, so it is completed with the germline J gene. Germline CDR1 and CDR2: NSHNY and SYGAGN. V shed 7 bases and J 7 bases; nucleotides not matched to a gene: 2. The CDR3 runs 11 residues.

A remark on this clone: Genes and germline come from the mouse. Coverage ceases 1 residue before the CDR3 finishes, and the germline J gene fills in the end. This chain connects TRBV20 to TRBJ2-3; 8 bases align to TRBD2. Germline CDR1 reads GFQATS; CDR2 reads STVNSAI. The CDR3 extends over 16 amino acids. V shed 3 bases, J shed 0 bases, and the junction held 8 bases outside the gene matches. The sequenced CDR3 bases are TGTGGTGCTAGAGAGGGACTGGAGACTAGTGCAGAAACGCTGTAT. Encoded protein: CGAREGLETSAETLY. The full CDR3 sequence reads CGAREGLETSAETLYF.

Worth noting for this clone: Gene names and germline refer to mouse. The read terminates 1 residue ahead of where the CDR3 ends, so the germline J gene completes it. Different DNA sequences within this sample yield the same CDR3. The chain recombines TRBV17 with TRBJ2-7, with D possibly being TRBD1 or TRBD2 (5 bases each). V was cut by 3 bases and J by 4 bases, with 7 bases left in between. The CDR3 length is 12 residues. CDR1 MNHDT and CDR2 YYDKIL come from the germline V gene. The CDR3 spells CASSRGVYEQYF. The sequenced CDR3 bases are TGTGCTAGCAGTAGGGGGGTGTATGAACAGTAC. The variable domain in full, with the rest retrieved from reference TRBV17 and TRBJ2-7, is DTTVKQNPRYKLARVGKPVNLICSQTMNHDTMYWYQKKPNQAPKLLLFYYDKILNREADTFEKFQSSRPNNSFCSLYIGSAGLEYSAMYLCASSRGVYEQYFGPGTRLTVL.

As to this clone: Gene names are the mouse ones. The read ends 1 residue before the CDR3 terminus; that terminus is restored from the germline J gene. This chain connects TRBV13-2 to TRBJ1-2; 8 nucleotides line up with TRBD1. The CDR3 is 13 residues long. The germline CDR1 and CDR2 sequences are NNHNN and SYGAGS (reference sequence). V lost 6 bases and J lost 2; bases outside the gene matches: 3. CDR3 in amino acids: CASVHRGNSDYTF. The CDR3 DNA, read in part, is TGTGCCAGCGTTCACAGGGGGAACTCCGACTACACC.

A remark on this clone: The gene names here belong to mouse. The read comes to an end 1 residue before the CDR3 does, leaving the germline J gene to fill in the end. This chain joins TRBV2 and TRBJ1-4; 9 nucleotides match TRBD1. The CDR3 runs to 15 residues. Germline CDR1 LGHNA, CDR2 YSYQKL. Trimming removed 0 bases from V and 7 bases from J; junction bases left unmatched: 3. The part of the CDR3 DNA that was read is TGTGCCAGCAGCCAAGAATGGGACAGGGCCGAAAGATTATTT. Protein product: CASSQEWDRAERLF. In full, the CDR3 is CASSQEWDRAERLFF.

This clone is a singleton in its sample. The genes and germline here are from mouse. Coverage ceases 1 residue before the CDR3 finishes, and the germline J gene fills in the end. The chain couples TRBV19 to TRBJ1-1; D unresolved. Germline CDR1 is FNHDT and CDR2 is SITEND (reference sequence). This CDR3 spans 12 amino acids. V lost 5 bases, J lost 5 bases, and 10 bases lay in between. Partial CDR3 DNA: TGTGCCAGCAGCCTCGGCATAACAGAAGTCTTC. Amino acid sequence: CASSLGITEVF. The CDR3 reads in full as CASSLGITEVFF.

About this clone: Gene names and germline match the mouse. This CDR3 is CASRPLGGLDTQYF. The DNA read from the CDR3 is TGTGCTAGCAGGCCACTGGGGGGGCTAGACACCCAGTAC. The chain has TRBV17 and TRBJ2-5, with 11 positions matching TRBD2. The read terminates 1 residue before the CDR3 end, so the remaining end is supplied by the germline J gene. CDR1 and CDR2 from the germline V gene are MNHDT and YYDKIL. The junction had 4 bases not matched to a gene; V was cut back by 6 bases and J by 5 bases. This CDR3 has 14 amino acids.

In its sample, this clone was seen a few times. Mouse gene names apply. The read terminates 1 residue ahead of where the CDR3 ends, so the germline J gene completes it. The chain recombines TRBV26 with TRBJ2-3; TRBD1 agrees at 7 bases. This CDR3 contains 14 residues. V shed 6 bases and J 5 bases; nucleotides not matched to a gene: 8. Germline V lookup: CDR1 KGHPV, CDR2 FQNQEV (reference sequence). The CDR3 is CASRLTGREETLYF. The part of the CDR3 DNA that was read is TGTGCCAGCAGGTTGACAGGGAGAGAAGAAACGCTGTAT. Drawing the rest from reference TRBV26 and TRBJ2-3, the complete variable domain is NSKVIQTPRYLVKGQGQKAKMRCIPEKGHPVVFWYQQNKNNEFKFLINFQNQEVLQQIDMTEKRFSAECPSNSPCSLEIQSSEAGDSALYLCASRLTGREETLYFGSGTRLTVL.

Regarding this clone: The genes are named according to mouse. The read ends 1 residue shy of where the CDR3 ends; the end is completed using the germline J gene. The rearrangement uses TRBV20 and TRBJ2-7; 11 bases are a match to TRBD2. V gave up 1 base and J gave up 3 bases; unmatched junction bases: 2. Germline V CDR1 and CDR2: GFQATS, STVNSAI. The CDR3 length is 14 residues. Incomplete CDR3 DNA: TGTGGTGCTAGGGCCGGACTGGGGGGCTATGAACAGTAC. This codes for CGARAGLGGYEQY. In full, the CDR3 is CGARAGLGGYEQYF. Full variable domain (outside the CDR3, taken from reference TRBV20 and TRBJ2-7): GALVYQYPRRTICKSGTSMRMECQAVGFQATSVAWYRQSPQKTFELIALSTVNSAIKYEQNFTQEKFPISHPNLSFSSMTVLNAYLEDRGLYLCGARAGLGGYEQYFGPGTRLTVL.

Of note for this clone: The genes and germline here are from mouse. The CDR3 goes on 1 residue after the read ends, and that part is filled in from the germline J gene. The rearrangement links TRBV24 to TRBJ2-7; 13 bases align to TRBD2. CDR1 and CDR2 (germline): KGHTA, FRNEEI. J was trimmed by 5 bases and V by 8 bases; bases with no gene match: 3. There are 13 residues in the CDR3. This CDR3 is CASGGTGGDEQYF. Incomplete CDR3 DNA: TGTGCCAGCGGCGGGACTGGGGGGGATGAACAGTAC.

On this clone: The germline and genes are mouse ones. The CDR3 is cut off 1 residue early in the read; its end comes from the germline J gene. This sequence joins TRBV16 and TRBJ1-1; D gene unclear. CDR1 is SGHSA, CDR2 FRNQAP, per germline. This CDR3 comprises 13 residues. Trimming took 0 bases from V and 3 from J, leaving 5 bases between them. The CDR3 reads CASSLDADTEVFF. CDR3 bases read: TGTGCAAGCAGCTTAGACGCAGACACAGAAGTCTTC.

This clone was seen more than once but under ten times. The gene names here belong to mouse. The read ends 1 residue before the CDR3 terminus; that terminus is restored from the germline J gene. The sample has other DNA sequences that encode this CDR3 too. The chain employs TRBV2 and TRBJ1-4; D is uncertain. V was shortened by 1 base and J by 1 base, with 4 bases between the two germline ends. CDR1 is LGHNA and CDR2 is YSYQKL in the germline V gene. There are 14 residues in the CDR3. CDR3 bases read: TGTGCCAGCAGCCAAGGGGATTCCAACGAAAGATTATTT. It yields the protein CASSQGDSNERLF. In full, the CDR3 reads CASSQGDSNERLFF. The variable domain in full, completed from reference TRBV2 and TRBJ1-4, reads DPKIIQKPKYLVAVTGSEKILICEQYLGHNAMYWYRQSAKKPLEFMFSYSYQKLMDNQTASSRFQPQSSKKNHLDLQITALKPDDSATYFCASSQGDSNERLFFGHGTKLSVL.

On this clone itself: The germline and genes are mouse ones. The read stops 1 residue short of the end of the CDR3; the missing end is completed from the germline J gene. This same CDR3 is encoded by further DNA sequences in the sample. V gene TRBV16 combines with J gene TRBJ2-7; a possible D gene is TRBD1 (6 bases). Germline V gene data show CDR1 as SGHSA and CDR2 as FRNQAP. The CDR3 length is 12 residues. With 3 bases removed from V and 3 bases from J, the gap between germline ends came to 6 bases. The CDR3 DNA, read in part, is TGTGCAAGCAGCTTGGACAGCTATGAACAGTAC. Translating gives CASSLDSYEQY. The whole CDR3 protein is CASSLDSYEQYF.

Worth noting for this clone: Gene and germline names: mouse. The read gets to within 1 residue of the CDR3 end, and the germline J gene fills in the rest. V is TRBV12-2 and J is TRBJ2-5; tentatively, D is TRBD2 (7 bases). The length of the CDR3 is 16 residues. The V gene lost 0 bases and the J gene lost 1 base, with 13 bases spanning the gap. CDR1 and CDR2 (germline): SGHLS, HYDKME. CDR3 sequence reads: CASSLDGGHYQDTQYF. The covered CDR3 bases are TGTGCCAGCTCTCTCGATGGGGGGCATTACCAAGACACCCAGTAC. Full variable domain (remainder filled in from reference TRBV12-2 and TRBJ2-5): NSGVVQSPRYIIKGKGERSILKCIPISGHLSVAWYQQTQGQELKFFIQHYDKMERDKGNLPSRFSVQQFDDYHSEMNMSALELEDSAVYFCASSLDGGHYQDTQYFGPGTRLLVL.

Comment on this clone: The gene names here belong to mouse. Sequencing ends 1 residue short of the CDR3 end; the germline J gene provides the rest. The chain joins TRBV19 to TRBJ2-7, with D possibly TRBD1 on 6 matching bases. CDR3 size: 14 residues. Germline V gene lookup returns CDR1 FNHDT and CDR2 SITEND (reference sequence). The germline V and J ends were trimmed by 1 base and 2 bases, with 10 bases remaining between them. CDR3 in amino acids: CASSILGQTYEQYF. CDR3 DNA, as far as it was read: TGTGCCAGCAGTATACTGGGACAAACCTATGAACAGTAC.

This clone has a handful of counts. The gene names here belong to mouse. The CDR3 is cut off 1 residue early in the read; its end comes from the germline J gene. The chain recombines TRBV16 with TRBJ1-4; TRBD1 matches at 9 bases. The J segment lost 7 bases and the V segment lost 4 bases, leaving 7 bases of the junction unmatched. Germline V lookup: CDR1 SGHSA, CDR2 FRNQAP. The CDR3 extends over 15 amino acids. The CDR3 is CASSSPGQGGERLFF. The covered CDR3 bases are TGTGCAAGCAGCTCTCCGGGACAGGGCGGCGAAAGATTATTT.

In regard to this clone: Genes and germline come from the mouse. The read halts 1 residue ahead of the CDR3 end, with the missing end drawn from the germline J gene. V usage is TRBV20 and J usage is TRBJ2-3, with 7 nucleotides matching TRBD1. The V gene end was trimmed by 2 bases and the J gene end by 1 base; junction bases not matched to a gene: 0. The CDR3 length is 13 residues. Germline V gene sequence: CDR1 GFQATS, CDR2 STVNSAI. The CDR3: CGARTGGAETLYF. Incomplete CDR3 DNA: TGTGGTGCTAGGACAGGGGGTGCAGAAACGCTGTAT.

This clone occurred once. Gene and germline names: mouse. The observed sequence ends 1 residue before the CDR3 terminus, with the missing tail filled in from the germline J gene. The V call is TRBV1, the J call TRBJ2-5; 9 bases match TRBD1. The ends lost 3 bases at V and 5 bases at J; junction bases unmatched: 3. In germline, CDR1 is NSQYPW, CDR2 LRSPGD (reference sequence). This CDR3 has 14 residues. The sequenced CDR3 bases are TGCACCTGCAGTGCCCTACAGGGGGCAGACACCCAGTAC. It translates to CTCSALQGADTQY. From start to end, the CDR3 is CTCSALQGADTQYF.

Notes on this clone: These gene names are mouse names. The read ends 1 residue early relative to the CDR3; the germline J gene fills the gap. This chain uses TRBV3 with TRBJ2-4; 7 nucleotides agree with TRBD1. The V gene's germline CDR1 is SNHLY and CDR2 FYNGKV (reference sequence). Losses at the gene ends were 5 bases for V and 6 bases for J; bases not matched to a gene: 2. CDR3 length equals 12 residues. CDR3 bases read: TGTGCCAGCAGCCTGACAGGGAACACCTTGTAC. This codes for CASSLTGNTLY. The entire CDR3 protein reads CASSLTGNTLYF. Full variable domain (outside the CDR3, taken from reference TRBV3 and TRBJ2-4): GPKVLQIPSHQIIDMGQMVTLNCDPVSNHLYFYWYKQILGQQMEFLVNFYNGKVMEKSKLFKDQFSVERPDGSYFTLKIQPTALEDSAVYFCASSLTGNTLYFGAGTRLSVL.

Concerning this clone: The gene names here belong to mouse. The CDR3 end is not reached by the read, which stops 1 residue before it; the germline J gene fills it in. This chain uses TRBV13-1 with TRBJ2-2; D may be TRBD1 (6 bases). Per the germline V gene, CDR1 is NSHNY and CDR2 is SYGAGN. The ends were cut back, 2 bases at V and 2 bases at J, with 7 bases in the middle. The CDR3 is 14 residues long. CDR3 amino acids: CASSEGHNTGQLYF. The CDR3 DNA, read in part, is TGTGCCAGCAGTGAGGGACATAACACCGGGCAGCTCTAC.

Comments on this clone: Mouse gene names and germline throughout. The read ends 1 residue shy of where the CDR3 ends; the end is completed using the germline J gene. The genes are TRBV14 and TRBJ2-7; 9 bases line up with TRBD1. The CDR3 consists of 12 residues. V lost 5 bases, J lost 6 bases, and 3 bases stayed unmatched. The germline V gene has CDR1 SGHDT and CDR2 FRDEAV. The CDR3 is CASRDRGSEQYF. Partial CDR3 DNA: TGTGCCAGCAGGGACAGGGGAAGTGAACAGTAC. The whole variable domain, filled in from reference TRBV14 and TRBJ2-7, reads EAGVTQSPRYAVLQEGQAVSFWCDPISGHDTLYWYQQPRDQGPQLLVYFRDEAVIDNSQLPSDRFSAVRPKGTNSTLKIQSAKQGDTATYLCASRDRGSEQYFGPGTRLTVL.

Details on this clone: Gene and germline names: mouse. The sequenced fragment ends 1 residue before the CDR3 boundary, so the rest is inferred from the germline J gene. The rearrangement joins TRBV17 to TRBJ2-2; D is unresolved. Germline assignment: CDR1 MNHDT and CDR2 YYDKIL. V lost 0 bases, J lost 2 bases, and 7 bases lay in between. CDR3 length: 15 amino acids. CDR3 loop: CASSRDPVNTGQLYF. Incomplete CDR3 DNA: TGTGCTAGCAGTAGAGATCCCGTTAACACCGGGCAGCTCTAC.

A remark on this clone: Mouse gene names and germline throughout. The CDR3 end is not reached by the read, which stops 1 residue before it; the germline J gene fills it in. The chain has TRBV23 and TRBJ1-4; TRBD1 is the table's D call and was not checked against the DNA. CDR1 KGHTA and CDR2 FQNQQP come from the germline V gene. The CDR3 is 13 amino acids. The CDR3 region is CSSGTGSNERLFF. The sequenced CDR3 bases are TGCTCCAGCGGGACAGGTTCCAACGAAAGATTATTT.